This T cell receptor (beta chain) emerged from a study of blood T cell repertoires in COVID-19. Study-level background: Some COVID-19 samples were acute and others convalescent; all came from the United States, Italy and Spain. In each case, the material was cDNA or gDNA derived from T cells, B-cell-depleted T cells, or PBMCs.

Between the trimmed V and J ends, which lost 4 bases and 0 bases, there was a span of 9 bases. The CDR3 runs to 14 residues. Germline CDR1 MGHRA, CDR2 YSYEKL. Clones were read by immunoSEQ multiplex PCR, and TCRdb kept only the in-frame ones, dropping some. The profile shows over 95,000 clones, 75% to 90% of them singletons. The rearrangement links TRBV4-1 to TRBJ1-1; D not resolved. Sample: peripheral blood. The clonotype originates from a woman aged 45-59 years with acute or convalescent COVID-19. This CDR3 is CASSPISMNTEAFF. The DNA of the CDR3 is TGCGCCAGCAGCCCTATCTCTATGAACACTGAAGCTTTCTTT.